The 16 T cell receptor beta chains below come from one sample, sequenced in a study of beta chain features in type 1 diabetes. The authors reverse transcribed all of the isolated RNA, so sequencing captured expressed TCRB transcripts. The assay was immunoSEQ multiplex PCR, and TCRdb's table has in-frame clones only and misses some. The table includes about 900,000 clones, under 20% detected once. Sequences were obtained from naive CD4+ T cells from blood. These receptors originate from a young woman in good health.

This chain links TRBV29-1 with TRBJ1-1; D unresolved. The CDR3 length is 11 residues. The V gene's germline CDR1 is SQVTM and CDR2 ANQGSEA. V lost 6 bases, J lost 1 base, and 6 bases lay in between. The CDR3 loop reads CSVHTNTEAFF. The CDR3 bases are TGCAGCGTGCACACGAACACTGAAGCTTTCTTT.

This clone turned up a few times. The chain carries TRBV7-2 and TRBJ2-7; 8 bases map to TRBD1. The CDR3 has 14 amino acids. Germline V gene lookup returns CDR1 SGHTA and CDR2 FQGNSA. Trimming cost V 5 bases and J 3 bases; bases outside gene matches: 6. The CDR3 reads CASSLRQGYYEQYF. The CDR3 DNA reads as TGTGCCAGCAGCCTCAGACAGGGGTACTACGAGCAGTACTTC.

This chain connects TRBV29-1 to TRBJ1-1; D ambiguous. CDR3 length: 10 amino acids. Trimming shortened V by 6 bases and J by 5 bases, and 7 bases separated the two germline ends. Looked up from germline, CDR1 is SQVTM and CDR2 is ANQGSEA. DNA of the CDR3: TGCAGCGTACAAGGGACTGAAGCTTTCTTT. It is translated as CSVQGTEAFF.

In its sample, this clone was seen a few times. The V and J genes are TRBV7-9 and TRBJ2-5; perhaps TRBD2 as D (5 bases). Germline V gene sequence: CDR1 SEHNR, CDR2 FQNEAQ (reference sequence). This CDR3 contains 14 residues. V was pared by 3 bases and J by 1 base, with 9 bases between. Here the CDR3 reads CASSFREIQETQYF. As DNA, the CDR3 is TGTGCCAGCAGCTTTAGGGAGATCCAAGAGACCCAGTACTTC.

The V call is TRBV11-2, the J call TRBJ1-2; D is perhaps TRBD1 (5 bases). CDR3 length: 15 residues. The V and J ends lost 5 bases and 7 bases respectively, with 20 bases between them. Germline V gene lookup returns CDR1 SGHAT and CDR2 FQNNGV. CDR3 region: CASSTSVAGTGGYTF. DNA of the CDR3: TGTGCCAGCAGCACATCGGTGGCAGGGACGGGTGGCTACACCTTC. The full variable domain, in which reference TRBV11-2 and TRBJ1-2 provide the parts outside the CDR3, is EAGVAQSPRYKIIEKRQSVAFWCNPISGHATLYWYQQILGQGPKLLIQFQNNGVVDDSQLPKDRFSAERLKGVDSTLKIQPAKLEDSAVYLCASSTSVAGTGGYTFGSGTRLTVV.

This clone was recorded many times. V and J are TRBV23-1 and TRBJ2-5; 7 bases match TRBD1. TRBV23-1 is filed as an ORF, its function uncertain. CDR3 length: 14 residues. V gave up 6 bases and J gave up 2 bases; unmatched junction bases: 6. For the CDR3, the DNA is TGCGCCAGCAGGCCCAGGGGGAAGCAAGAGACCCAGTACTTC. This gives the protein CASRPRGKQETQYF.

The rearrangement uses TRBV18 and TRBJ2-7; D gene unclear. The germline gives CDR1 KGHSH, CDR2 LQKENI. The CDR3 spans 13 residues. V gave up 3 bases and J gave up 1 base, with 7 bases separating them. CDR3 residues: CASSPARSYEQYF. The CDR3 coding sequence is TGTGCCAGCTCACCCGCCAGGTCCTACGAGCAGTACTTC.

The chain employs TRBV6-5 and TRBJ1-1, with D perhaps TRBD1 (5 bases). This CDR3 comprises 13 residues. Deletions cut 4 bases from V and 8 bases from J, with 14 bases between. Germline lookup yields CDR1 MNHEY and CDR2 SVGAGI. The CDR3: CASSFSARTEAFF. The CDR3 DNA is TGTGCCAGCAGTTTCTCAGCCCGGACAGAAGCTTTCTTT.

There are a few counts of this clone. The chain is built from TRBV2 and TRBJ2-6, with a tentative D call TRBD1 (6 bases). The CDR3 is made up of 16 amino acids. In germline, CDR1 is SNHLY, CDR2 FYNNEI. Trimming left V 4 bases short and J 0 bases short, with 10 bases between. The CDR3 DNA sequence: TGTGCCAGCAGTGTTAGGACAGTCTCTGGGGCCAACGTCCTGACTTTC. This encodes CASSVRTVSGANVLTF. Full variable domain (remainder filled in from reference TRBV2 and TRBJ2-6): EPEVTQTPSHQVTQMGQEVILRCVPISNHLYFYWYRQILGQKVEFLVSFYNNEISEKSEIFDDQFSVERPDGSNFTLKIRSTKLEDSAMYFCASSVRTVSGANVLTFGAGSRLTVL.

The chain recombines TRBV11-1 with TRBJ2-1; TRBD1 matches at 7 bases. Germline V gene data show CDR1 as SGHAT and CDR2 as FQDESV (reference sequence). V lost 5 bases and J lost 0; bases outside the gene matches: 7. This CDR3 is 16 amino acids long. CDR3 bases: TGTGCCAGCAGCCCGAACCGGGACAGCTCCTACAATGAGCAGTTCTTC. It translates to CASSPNRDSSYNEQFF. The full variable domain, its missing parts supplied by reference TRBV11-1 and TRBJ2-1, is EAEVAQSPRYKITEKSQAVAFWCDPISGHATLYWYRQILGQGPELLVQFQDESVVDDSQLPKDRFSAERLKGVDSTLKIQPAELGDSAMYLCASSPNRDSSYNEQFFGPGTRLTVL.

This clone was observed a handful of times. This chain joins TRBV7-2 and TRBJ2-3; 9 nucleotides line up with TRBD1. The CDR3 is 16 residues long. The germline gives CDR1 SGHTA, CDR2 FQGNSA. V shed 3 bases and J 3 bases; nucleotides not matched to a gene: 7. The CDR3 DNA sequence: TGTGCCAGCAGCTTGAGGGGGACAGGGACTACAGATACGCAGTATTTT. Its protein product is CASSLRGTGTTDTQYF.

In the case of this clone: Other DNA sequences in this specimen translate into the identical CDR3. V gene TRBV18 combines with J gene TRBJ2-3; D is unclear. Trimming shortened V by 3 bases and J by 0 bases, and 4 bases separated the two germline ends. CDR1 KGHSH and CDR2 LQKENI come from the germline V gene. This CDR3 is 13 amino acids long. This chain's CDR3 is CASSPPSTDTQYF. The CDR3 DNA reads TGTGCCAGCTCACCTCCCAGCACAGATACGCAGTATTTT.

This clone has a handful of counts. The chain links TRBV19 to TRBJ2-3; D is undetermined. Trimming cost V 0 bases and J 7 bases, with 8 bases left between them. The CDR3 totals 13 residues. Per the germline V gene, CDR1 is LNHDA and CDR2 is SQIVND (reference sequence). Here the CDR3 DNA reads TGTGCCAGTAGTATAGATCCGGCGAATACGCAGTATTTT. Encoded protein: CASSIDPANTQYF.

The chain links TRBV4-2 to TRBJ2-1; 8 positions agree with TRBD2. Germline loops: CDR1 LGHNA, CDR2 YNFKEQ. The CDR3 sequence is 15 residues long. Losses at the gene ends were 4 bases for V and 0 bases for J; bases not matched to a gene: 2. The DNA for the CDR3 is TGTGCCAGCAGCCCTGGGACTAGCTCCTACAATGAGCAGTTCTTC. Residues: CASSPGTSSYNEQFF.

This chain joins TRBV19 and TRBJ1-5; 8 nucleotides match TRBD1. Trimming at V came to 3 bases and at J to 0 bases, leaving 4 bases not matched to a gene. CDR1 LNHDA and CDR2 SQIVND come from the germline V gene (reference sequence). There are 16 residues in the CDR3. The CDR3 DNA reads as TGTGCCAGTAGTATTGGACAGGGCTATAGCAATCAGCCCCAGCATTTT. Encoded protein: CASSIGQGYSNQPQHF.

Only one count was recorded for this clone. The rearrangement joins TRBV15 to TRBJ2-2; D ambiguous. There are 15 residues in the CDR3. Trimming took 0 bases from V and 3 from J, leaving 8 bases between them. From germline, CDR1 is LNHNV and CDR2 YYDKDF (reference sequence). In nucleotides, the CDR3 is TGTGCCACCAGCAGAGATCTAAGAGACACCGGGGAGCTGTTTTTT. Translated, it gives CATSRDLRDTGELFF.